This T cell receptor (beta chain) came from a study of cytomegalovirus exposure and HLA in healthy donors. It was with 60 Vbeta and 13 Jbeta primers that the PCR ran. Libraries were prepared by immunoSEQ multiplex PCR; TCRdb keeps only in-frame clonotypes and omits some of them. The sample lists around 150,000 clones; around 80% were seen once. This clone was detected a few times. V lost 4 bases, J lost 6 bases, and 17 bases lay in between. Looked up from germline, CDR1 is SGHKS and CDR2 is YYEKEE (reference sequence). The CDR3 has 15 amino acids. The source is a man under 40 in good health. Sequenced: PBMCs. The gene calls are TRBV5-5 and TRBJ2-1; no firm D call. In nucleotides, the CDR3 is TGTGCCAGCAGCCGCTTGACCCTAGAGACCAATGAGCAGTTCTTC. Translating gives CASSRLTLETNEQFF.